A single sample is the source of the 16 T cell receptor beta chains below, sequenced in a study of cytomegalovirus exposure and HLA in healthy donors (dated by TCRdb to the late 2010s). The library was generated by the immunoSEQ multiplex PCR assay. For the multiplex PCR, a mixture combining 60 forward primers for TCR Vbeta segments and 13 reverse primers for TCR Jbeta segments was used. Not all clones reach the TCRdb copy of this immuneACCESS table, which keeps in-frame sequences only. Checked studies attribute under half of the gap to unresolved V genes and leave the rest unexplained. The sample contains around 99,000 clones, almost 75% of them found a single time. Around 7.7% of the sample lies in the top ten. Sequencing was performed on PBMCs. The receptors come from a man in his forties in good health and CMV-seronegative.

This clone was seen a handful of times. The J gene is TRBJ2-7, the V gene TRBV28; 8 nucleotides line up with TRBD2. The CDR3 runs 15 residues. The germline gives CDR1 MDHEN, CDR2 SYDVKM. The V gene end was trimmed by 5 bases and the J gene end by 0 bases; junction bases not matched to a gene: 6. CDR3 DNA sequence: TGTGCCAGCAGTGTTGGAGGGACTAGCTCCTACGAGCAGTACTTC. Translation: CASSVGGTSSYEQYF.

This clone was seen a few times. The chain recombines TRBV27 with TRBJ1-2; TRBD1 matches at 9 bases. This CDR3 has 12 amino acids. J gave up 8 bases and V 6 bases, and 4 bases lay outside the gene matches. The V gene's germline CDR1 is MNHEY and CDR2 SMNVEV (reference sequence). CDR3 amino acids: CASRQGAGGYTF. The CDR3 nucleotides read TGTGCCAGCAGACAGGGGGCGGGGGGCTACACCTTC.

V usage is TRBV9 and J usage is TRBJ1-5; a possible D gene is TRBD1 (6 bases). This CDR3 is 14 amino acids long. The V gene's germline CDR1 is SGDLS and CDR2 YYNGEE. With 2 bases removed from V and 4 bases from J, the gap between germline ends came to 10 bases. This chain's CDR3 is CASSVGTQNQPQHF. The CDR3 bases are TGTGCCAGCAGCGTGGGGACACAAAATCAGCCCCAGCATTTT.

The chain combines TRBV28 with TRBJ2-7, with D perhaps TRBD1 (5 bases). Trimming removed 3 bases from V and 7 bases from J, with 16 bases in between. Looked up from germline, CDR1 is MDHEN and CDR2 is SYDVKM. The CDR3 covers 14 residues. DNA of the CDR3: TGTGCCAGCAGTTTTTTATCTGACAGACGAGAGCAGTACTTC. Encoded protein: CASSFLSDRREQYF.

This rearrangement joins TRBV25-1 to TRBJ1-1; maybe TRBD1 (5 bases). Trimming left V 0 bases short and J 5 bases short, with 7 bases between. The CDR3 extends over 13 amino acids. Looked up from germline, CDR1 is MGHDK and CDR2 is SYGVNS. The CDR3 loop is CASSEYGGTEAFF. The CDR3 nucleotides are TGTGCCAGCAGTGAATATGGGGGGACTGAAGCTTTCTTT. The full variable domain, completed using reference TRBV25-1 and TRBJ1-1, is EADIYQTPRYLVIGTGKKITLECSQTMGHDKMYWYQQDPGMELHLIHYSYGVNSTEKGDLSSESTVSRIRTEHFPLTLESARPSHTSQYLCASSEYGGTEAFFGQGTRLTVV.

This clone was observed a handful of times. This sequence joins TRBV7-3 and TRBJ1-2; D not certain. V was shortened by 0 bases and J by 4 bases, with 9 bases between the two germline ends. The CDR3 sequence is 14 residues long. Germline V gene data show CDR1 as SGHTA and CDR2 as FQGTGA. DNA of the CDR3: TGTGCCAGCAGCTTAACGTCTTCCAGCTATGGCTACACCTTC. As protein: CASSLTSSSYGYTF.

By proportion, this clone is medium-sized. The CDR3 nucleotides are TGCGCCAGCAGCCAAGATGAGGGGGTTTACTACAATGAGCAGTTCTTC. Translated, it gives CASSQDEGVYYNEQFF. The chain couples TRBV4-3 to TRBJ2-1, with a possible D match to TRBD1 (6 bases). V was trimmed by 0 bases and J by 3 bases, leaving 12 bases between them. The germline gives CDR1 LGHNA, CDR2 YSLEER. The CDR3 totals 16 residues.

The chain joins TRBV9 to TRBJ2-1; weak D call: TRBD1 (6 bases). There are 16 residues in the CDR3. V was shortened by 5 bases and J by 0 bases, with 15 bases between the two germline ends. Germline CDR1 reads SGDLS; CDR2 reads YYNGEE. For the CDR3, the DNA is TGTGCCAGCAGTCTATCGGGGACAAGCTCCTACAATGAGCAGTTCTTC. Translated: CASSLSGTSSYNEQFF. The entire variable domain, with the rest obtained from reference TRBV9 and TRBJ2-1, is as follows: DSGVTQTPKHLITATGQRVTLRCSPRSGDLSVYWYQQSLDQGLQFLIQYYNGEERAKGNILERFSAQQFPDLHSELNLSSLELGDSALYFCASSLSGTSSYNEQFFGPGTRLTVL.

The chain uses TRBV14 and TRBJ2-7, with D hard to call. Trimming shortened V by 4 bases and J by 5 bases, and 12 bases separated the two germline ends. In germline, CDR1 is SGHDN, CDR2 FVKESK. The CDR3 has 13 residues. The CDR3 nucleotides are TGTGCCAGCAGCCTTGCCCAGGTCAACGAGCAGTACTTC. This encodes CASSLAQVNEQYF.

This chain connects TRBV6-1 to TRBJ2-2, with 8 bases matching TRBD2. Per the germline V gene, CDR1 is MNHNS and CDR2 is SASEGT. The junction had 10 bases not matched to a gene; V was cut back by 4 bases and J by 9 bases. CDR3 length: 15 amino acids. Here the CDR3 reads CASSAGLVGHRELFF. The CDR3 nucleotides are TGTGCCAGCAGTGCGGGACTAGTGGGACACCGGGAGCTGTTTTTT.

The CDR3 region is CASSLEPLLAGEVQGQETQYF. The DNA of the CDR3 is TGCGCCAGCAGCCTAGAGCCCCTTCTAGCGGGGGAGGTTCAGGGGCAAGAGACCCAGTACTTC. This sequence joins TRBV4-1 and TRBJ2-5, with 10 nucleotides matching TRBD2. The germline V gene encodes CDR1 MGHRA and CDR2 YSYEKL. The CDR3 is made up of 21 amino acids. V shed 4 bases, J shed 2 bases, and the junction held 22 bases outside the gene matches.

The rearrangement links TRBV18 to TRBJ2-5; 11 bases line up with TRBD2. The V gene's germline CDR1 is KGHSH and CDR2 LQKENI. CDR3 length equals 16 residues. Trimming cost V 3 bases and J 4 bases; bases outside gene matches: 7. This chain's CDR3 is CASSPAGLAVGETQYF. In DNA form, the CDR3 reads TGTGCCAGCTCACCTGCGGGACTAGCGGTGGGAGAGACCCAGTACTTC.

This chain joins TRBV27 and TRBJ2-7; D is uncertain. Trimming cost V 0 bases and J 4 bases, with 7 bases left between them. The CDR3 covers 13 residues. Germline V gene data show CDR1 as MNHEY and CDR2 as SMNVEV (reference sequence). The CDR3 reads CASSLSPGYEQYF. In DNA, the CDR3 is TGTGCCAGCAGTTTATCCCCAGGTTACGAGCAGTACTTC.

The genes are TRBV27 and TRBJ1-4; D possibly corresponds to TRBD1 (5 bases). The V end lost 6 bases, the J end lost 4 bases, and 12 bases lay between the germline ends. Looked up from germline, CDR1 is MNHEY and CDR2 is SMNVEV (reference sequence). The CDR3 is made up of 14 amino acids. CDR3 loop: CASRGAGRNEKLFF. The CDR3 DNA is TGTGCCAGCAGAGGGGCTGGCCGTAATGAAAAACTGTTTTTT.

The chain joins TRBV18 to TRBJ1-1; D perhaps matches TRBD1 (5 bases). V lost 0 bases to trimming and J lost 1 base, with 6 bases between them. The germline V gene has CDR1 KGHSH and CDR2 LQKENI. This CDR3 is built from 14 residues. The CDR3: CASSPPTGNTEAFF. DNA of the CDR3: TGTGCCAGCTCACCACCAACAGGGAACACTGAAGCTTTCTTT.

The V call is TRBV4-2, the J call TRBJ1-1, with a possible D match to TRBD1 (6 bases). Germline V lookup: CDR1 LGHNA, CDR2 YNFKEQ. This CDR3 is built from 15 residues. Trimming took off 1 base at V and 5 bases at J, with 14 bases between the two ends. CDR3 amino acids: CASSQGDIPGTEAFF. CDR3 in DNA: TGTGCCAGCAGCCAAGGGGACATTCCCGGGACTGAAGCTTTCTTT.